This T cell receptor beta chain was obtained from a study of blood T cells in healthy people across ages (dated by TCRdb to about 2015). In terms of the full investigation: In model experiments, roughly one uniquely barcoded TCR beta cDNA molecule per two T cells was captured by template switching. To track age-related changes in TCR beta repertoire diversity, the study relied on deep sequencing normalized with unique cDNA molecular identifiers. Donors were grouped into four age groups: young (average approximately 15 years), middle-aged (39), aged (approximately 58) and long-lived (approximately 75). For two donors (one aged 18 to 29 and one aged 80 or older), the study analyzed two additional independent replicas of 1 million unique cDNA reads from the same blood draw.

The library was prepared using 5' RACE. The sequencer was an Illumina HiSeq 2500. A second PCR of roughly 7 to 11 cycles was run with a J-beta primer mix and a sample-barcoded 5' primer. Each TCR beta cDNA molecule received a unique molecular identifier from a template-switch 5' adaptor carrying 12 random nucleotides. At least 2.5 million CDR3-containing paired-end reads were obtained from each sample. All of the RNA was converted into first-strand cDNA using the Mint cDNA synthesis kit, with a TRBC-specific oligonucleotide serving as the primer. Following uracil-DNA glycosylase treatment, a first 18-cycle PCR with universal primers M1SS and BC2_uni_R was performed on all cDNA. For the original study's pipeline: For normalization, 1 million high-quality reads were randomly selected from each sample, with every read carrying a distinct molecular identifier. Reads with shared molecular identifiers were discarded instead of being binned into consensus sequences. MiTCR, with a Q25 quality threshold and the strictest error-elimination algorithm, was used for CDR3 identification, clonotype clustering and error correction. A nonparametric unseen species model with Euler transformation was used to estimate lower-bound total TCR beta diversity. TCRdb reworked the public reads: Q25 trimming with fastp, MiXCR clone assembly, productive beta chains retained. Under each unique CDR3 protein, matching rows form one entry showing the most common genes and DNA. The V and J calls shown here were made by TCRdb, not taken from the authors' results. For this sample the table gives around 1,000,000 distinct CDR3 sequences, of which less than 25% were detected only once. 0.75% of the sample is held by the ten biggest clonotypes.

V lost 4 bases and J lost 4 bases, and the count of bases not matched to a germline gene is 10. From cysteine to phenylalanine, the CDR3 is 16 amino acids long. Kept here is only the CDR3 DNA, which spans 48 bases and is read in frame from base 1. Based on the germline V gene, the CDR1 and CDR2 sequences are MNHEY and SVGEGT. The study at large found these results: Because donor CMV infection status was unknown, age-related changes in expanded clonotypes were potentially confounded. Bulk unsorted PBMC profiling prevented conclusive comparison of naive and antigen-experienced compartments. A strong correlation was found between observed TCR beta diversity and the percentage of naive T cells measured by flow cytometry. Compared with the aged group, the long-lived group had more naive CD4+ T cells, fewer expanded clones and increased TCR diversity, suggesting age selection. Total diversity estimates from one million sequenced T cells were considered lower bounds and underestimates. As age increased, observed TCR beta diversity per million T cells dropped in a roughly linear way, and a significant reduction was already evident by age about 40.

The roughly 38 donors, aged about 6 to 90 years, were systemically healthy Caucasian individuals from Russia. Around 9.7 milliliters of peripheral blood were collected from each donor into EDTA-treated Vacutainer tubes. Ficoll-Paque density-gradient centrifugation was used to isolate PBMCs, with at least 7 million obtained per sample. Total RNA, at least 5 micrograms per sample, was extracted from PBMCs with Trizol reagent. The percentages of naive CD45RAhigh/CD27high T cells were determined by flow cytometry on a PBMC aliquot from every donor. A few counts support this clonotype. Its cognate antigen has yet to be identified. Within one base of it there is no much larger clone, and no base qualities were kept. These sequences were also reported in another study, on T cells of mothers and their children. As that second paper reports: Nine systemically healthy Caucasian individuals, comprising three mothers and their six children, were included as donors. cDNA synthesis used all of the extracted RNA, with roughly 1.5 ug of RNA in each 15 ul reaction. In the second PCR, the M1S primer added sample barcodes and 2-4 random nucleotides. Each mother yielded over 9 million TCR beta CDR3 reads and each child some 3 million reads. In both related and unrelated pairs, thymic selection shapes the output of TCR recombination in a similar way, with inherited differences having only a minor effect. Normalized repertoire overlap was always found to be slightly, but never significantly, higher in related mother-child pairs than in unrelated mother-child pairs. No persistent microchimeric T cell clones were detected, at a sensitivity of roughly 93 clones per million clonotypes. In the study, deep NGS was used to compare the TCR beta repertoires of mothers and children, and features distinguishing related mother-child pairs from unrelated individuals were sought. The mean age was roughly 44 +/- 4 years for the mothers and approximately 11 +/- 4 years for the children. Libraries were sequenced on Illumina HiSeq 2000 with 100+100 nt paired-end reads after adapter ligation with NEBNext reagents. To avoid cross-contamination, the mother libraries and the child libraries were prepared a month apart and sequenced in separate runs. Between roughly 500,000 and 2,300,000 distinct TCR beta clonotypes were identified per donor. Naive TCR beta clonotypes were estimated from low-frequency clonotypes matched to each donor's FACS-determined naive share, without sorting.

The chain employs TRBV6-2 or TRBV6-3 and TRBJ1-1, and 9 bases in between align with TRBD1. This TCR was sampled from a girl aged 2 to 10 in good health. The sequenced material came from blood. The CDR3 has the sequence CASSSSGTGMSTEAFF. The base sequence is TGTGCCAGCAGTTCCTCAGGGACAGGGATGAGCACTGAAGCTTTCTTT.